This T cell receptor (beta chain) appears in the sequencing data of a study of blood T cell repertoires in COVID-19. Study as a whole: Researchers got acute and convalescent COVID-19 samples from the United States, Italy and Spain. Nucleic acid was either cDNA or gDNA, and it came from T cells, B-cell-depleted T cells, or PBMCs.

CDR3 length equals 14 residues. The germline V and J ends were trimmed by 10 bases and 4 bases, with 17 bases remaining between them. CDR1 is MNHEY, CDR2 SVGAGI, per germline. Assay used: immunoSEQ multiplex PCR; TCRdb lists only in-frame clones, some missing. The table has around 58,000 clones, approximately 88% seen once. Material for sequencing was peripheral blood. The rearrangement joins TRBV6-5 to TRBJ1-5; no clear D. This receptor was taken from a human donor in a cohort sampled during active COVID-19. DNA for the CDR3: TGTGCCACCTCCTCGGGTCGCCCGAATCAGCCCCAGCATTTT. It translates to CATSSGRPNQPQHF.